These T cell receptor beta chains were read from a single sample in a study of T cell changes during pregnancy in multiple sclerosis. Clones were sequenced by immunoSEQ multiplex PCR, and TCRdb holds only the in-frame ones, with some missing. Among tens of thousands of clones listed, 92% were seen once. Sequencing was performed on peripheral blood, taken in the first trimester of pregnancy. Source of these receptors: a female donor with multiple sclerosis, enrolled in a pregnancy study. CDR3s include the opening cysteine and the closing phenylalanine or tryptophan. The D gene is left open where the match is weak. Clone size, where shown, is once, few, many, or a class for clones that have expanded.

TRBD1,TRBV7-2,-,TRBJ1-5,CASSLAVGTGFGNQPQHF,TGTGCCAGCAGCTTAGCGGTGGGGACAGGGTTCGGCAATCAGCCCCAGCATTTT
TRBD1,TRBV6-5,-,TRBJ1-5,CASRTGGGQPQHF,TGTGCCAGCAGGACAGGGGGCGGTCAGCCCCAGCATTTT
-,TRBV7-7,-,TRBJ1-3,CASSPTEASLISGNTIYF,TGTGCTAGCAGCCCGACTGAGGCCAGCCTCATCTCTGGAAACACCATATATTTT
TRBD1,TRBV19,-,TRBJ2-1,CASSTLGDRAPYNEQFF,TGTGCCAGTAGTACTCTAGGGGACAGGGCCCCCTACAATGAGCAGTTCTTC
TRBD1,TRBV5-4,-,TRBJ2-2,CASSFLDRGNTGELFF,TGTGCCAGCAGCTTTCTGGACAGGGGAAACACCGGGGAGCTGTTTTTT
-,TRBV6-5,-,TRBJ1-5,CASSLDNSNQPQHF,TGTGCCAGCAGCCTTGACAATAGCAATCAGCCCCAGCATTTT
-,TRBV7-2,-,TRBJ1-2,CASSLTGYGYTF,TGTGCCAGCAGCTTAACCGGTTATGGCTACACCTTC
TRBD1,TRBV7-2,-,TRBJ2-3,CASSFTGAPTDTQYF,TGTGCCAGCAGCTTCACAGGGGCGCCCACAGATACGCAGTATTTT
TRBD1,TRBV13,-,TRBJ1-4,CASSSRDRGLGKLFF,TGTGCCAGCAGCTCTAGGGACAGGGGGCTTGGAAAACTGTTTTTT
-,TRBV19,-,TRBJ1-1,CASSMRFLTEAFF,TGTGCCAGTAGTATGCGGTTTTTGACTGAAGCTTTCTTT
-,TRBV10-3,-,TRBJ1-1,CAISDNMNTEAFF,TGTGCCATCAGTGATAACATGAACACTGAAGCTTTCTTT
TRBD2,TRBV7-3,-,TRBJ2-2,CASRPTGGTGELFF,TGTGCCAGCAGACCGACGGGGGGCACCGGGGAGCTGTTTTTT
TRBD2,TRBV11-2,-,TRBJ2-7,CASTLAGVSYEQYF,TGTGCCAGCACACTAGCGGGGGTTTCCTACGAGCAGTACTTC
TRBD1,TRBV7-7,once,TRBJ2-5,CASSLGQFQETQYF,TGTGCTAGCAGCTTGGGACAGTTTCAAGAGACCCAGTACTTC
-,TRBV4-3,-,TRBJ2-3,CASSQEAGLRTDTQYF,TGCGCCAGCAGCCAAGAGGCGGGACTGCGCACAGATACGCAGTATTTT
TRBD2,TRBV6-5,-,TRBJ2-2,CASRNSGGAAGELFF,TGTGCCAGCAGAAATAGCGGGGGGGCCGCCGGGGAGCTGTTTTTT
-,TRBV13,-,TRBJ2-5,CASKTRGGQETQYF,TGTGCCAGCAAAACTCGAGGGGGCCAAGAGACCCAGTACTTC
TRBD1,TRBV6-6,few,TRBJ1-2,CASSYPGQENGYTF,TGTGCCAGCAGTTACCCGGGACAGGAGAATGGCTACACCTTC
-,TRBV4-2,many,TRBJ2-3,CASSPLHGDTQYF,TGTGCCAGCAGCCCCCTTCACGGGGATACGCAGTATTTT
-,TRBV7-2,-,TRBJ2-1,CASSLVVGYLGFF,TGTGCCAGCAGCTTAGTTGTGGGCTACCTGGGGTTCTTC
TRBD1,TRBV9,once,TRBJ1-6,CASSVQGVGSPLHF,TGTGCCAGCAGCGTACAGGGGGTTGGTTCACCCCTCCACTTT
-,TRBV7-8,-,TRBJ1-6,CASSNLTPRSSNSPLHF,TGTGCCAGCAGCAACCTTACCCCGCGAAGTTCTAATTCACCCCTCCACTTT
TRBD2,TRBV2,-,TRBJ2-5,CASDSGAETQYF,TGTGCCAGTGATAGCGGGGCAGAGACCCAGTACTTC
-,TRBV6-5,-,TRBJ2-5,CASSSPGRKQETQYF,TGTGCCAGCAGTTCTCCGGGAAGAAAACAAGAGACCCAGTACTTC
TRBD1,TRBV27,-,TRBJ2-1,CASSFTGGADLYSYNEQFF,TGTGCCAGCAGTTTTACAGGGGGCGCAGACCTATACTCCTACAATGAGCAGTTCTTC
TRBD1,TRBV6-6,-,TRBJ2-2,CASNKGQSTGELFF,TGTGCCAGCAACAAGGGACAGAGCACCGGGGAGCTGTTTTTT
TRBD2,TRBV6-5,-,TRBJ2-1,CASSDLAGGRQEQFF,TGTGCCAGCAGCGATCTAGCGGGGGGGCGTCAGGAGCAGTTCTTC
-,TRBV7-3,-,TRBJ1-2,CASSFPGGGGYTF,TGTGCCAGCAGCTTCCCAGGAGGCGGTGGCTACACCTTC
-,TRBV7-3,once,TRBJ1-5,CASSLMNRVNQPQHF,TGTGCCAGCAGCTTAATGAACAGGGTCAATCAGCCCCAGCATTTT